This TCR beta chain was recovered during a study of naive and memory T cell subsets (dated by TCRdb to 2015 to 2018). Concerning the study at large: The figure summarizing these samples reported 10 or so blood donors, 7 tuberculin skin test biopsies and 3 saline control biopsies. Skin biopsies were taken from tuberculin skin test sites or from saline-injected control sites and were processed for RNA extraction as described before. PCR2 was typically a SYBR Green qPCR stopped at a set threshold; low-input samples could instead use end-point PCR (approximately 6 cycles).

V is shortened by 5 bases, J by 15 bases, and the region joining them spans 14 bases. Including the terminal cysteine and phenylalanine, the CDR3 comprises 11 residues. Solely the CDR3 DNA is kept, with 33 bases framed from the first base. From the germline V gene, CDR1 is MNHEY and CDR2 is SVGEGT. This clonotype was seen many times. It has no known antigen specificity. No base-level quality is on record; no much larger clone is a single base apart. The study at large found these results: Details of skin biopsy collection and RNA processing were not given in the paper but were referenced to earlier studies. The higher numbers of TCRs at tuberculin skin test sites were interpreted as T cell infiltration of a delayed type IV hypersensitivity reaction. The RNA-based method was acknowledged to be potentially sensitive to changes in TCR transcripts with T cell activation and differentiation. TCR sequences were reportedly obtained from both types of skin biopsy, with many more TCRs found at tuberculin skin test sites.

The meaning of the sample's treatment or condition label: skin biopsy from PPD injection site in Mantoux-positive individual. The study described a robust, sensitive protocol for amplifying, sequencing and analyzing TCRs, using 3' ligation of a UMI-containing oligonucleotide to TCR cDNA. Tuberculin skin test biopsies were obtained from sites injected with PPD in individuals who had a positive Mantoux test. Before reverse transcription, total RNA that had not been cell sorted was treated with RQ1 DNase, with a target input of about 1 to 1000 ng. Skin biopsy and whole blood libraries were made to test pipeline robustness in samples where T cells form a minority population. The library was generated by UMI-ligation and nested PCR. The ligated cDNA was amplified in four rounds of PCR with nested alpha and beta constant region primers together with the SP2 primer. For the blood and skin samples, TCR RNA was reverse transcribed with SuperScript IV using primers for the alpha and beta constant regions. An oligonucleotide carrying the Illumina SP2 primer and a UMI was ligated to the 3' end of the cDNA by means of T4 RNA ligase 1. The 12-nucleotide UMI consisted of two random hexamers with an eight-base spacer between the hexamers to prevent hairpin formation. TCR alpha and beta chain libraries were processed separately from the second PCR onward, with dual indexing for multiplexing. After pooling, the indexed libraries were analyzed by capillary electrophoresis and sequenced on either an Illumina MiSeq or NextSeq. PhiX DNA at roughly 4.5-7.5% was added to the libraries to raise base diversity and improve cluster recognition. In the source study's methods: Demultiplexor pulled UMIs out of read 2, joined the UMIs with the TCR sequence from read 1, and separated reads according to sample indices. V and J genes and V-J junctions were identified by Decombinator, and each TCR was assigned a five-part identifier that included V and J deletions. UMIs were used by Collapsinator to correct sequencing errors and PCR amplification heterogeneity, so that a UMI-based abundance was obtained for each TCR. CDR3Translator turned identifiers into nucleotide sequence, translated that sequence into amino acids, and pulled out CDR3 regions based on terminal motifs. After normalization to the amount of input RNA, error-corrected alpha and beta TCR counts from blood and skin were compared. The public reads were reanalyzed by TCRdb: fastp trimming at Q25, MiXCR alignment, in-frame beta chains only. Each CDR3 protein appears once, grouped with its most common genes and DNA. It is TCRdb's table, rather than the study itself, that gives the V and J calls and clone size. This sample comprises 20,000 to 25,000 distinct CDR3 sequences, 5.5% to 7.5% of them detected only once. 6% to 8% of the sample comes from the top ten.

The V gene is TRBV6-2 or TRBV6-3 and the J gene is TRBJ2-1, with TRBD2 as a weak D call on 6 bases. Sequencing used skin, obtained from a tuberculin skin test site. The receptor was isolated from an adult in good health. The DNA sequence follows: TGTGCCAGCAGTAACACGGGAGAACGGTTCTTC. It translates as CASSNTGERFF.